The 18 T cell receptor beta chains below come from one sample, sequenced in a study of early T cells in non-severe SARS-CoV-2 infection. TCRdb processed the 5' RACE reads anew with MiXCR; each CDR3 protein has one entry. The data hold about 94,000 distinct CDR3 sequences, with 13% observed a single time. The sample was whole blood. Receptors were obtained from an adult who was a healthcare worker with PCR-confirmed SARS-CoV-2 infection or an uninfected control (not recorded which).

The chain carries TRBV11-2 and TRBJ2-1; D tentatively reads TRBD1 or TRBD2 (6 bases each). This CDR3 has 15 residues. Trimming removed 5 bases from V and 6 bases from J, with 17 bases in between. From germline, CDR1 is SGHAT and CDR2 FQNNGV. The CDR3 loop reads CASSPGTKGGNEQFF. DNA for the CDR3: TGTGCCAGCAGCCCAGGGACGAAGGGGGGCAATGAGCAGTTCTTC.

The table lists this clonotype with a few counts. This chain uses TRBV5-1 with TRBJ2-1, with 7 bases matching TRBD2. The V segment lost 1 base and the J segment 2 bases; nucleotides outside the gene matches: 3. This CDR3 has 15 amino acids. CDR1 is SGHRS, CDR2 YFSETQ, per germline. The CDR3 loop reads CASSLPSGPYNEQFF. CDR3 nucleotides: TGCGCCAGCAGCTTGCCTAGCGGCCCCTACAATGAGCAGTTCTTC. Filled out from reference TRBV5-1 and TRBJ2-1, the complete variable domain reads KAGVTQTPRYLIKTRGQQVTLSCSPISGHRSVSWYQQTPGQGLQFLFEYFSETQRNKGNFPGRFSGRQFSNSRSEMNVSTLELGDSALYLCASSLPSGPYNEQFFGPGTRLTVL.

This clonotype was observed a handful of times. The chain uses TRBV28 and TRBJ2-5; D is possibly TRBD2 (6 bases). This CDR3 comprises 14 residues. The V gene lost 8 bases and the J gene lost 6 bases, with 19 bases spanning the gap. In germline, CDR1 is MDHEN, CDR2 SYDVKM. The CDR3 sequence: CASGTTGLAKTQYF. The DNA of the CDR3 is TGTGCCAGCGGGACCACGGGACTTGCGAAGACCCAGTACTTC.

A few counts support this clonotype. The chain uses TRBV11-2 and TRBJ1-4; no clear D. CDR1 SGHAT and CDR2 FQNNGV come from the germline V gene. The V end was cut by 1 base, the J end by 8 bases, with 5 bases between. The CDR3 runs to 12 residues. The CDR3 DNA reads TGTGCCAGCAGCTTAGCCCGGGAAAAACTGTTTTTT. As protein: CASSLAREKLFF.

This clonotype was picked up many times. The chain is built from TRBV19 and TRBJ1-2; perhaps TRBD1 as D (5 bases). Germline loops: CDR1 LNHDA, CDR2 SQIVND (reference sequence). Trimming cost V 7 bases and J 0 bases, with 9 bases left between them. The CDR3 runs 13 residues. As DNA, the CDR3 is TGTGCCAGTACAACAGGCACTAACTATGGCTACACCTTC. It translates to CASTTGTNYGYTF.

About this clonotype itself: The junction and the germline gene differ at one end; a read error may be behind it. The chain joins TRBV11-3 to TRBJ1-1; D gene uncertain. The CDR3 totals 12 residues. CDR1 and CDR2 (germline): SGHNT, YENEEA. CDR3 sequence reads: CAISGPNTEAFF. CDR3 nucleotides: TGTGCCATCAGCGGGCCGAACACTGAAGCTTTCTTT.

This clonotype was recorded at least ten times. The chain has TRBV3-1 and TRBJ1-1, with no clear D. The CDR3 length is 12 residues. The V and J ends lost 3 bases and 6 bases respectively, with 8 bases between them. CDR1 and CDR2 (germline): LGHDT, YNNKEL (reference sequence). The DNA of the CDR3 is TGTGCCAGCAGCCAGACCGCGGCTGAAGCTTTCTTT. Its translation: CASSQTAAEAFF. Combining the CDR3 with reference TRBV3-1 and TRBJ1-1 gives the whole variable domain DTAVSQTPKYLVTQMGNDKSIKCEQNLGHDTMYWYKQDSKKFLKIMFSYNNKELIINETVPNRFSPKSPDKAHLNLHINSLELGDSAVYFCASSQTAAEAFFGQGTRLTVV.

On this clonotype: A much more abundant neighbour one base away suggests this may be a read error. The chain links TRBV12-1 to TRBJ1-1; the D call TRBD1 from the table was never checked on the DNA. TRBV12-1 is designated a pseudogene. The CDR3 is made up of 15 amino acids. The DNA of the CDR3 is TGTGCCAGCAGCCCTGGCGGGCAGGGGACCACTGAAGCTTTCTTT. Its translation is CASSPGGQGTTEAFF.

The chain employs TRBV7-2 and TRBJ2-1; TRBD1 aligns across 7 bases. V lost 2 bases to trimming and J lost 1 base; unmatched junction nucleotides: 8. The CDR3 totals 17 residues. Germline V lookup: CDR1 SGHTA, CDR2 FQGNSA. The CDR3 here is CASSLRQGRRSYNEQFF. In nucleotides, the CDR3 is TGTGCCAGCAGCTTAAGACAGGGCCGGAGGTCCTACAATGAGCAGTTCTTC.

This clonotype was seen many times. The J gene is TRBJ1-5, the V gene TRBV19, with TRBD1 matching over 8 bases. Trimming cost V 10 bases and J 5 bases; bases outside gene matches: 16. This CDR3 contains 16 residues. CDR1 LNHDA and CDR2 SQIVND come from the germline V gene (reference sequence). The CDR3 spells CATNDRGQLRDQPQHF. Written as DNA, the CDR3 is TGTGCCACCAATGACAGGGGCCAATTAAGAGATCAGCCCCAGCATTTT.

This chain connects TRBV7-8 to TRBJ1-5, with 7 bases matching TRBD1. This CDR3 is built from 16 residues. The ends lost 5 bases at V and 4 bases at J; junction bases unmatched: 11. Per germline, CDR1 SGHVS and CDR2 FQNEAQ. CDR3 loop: CASSQVGQGGNQPQHF. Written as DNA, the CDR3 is TGTGCCAGCAGCCAAGTCGGGCAGGGGGGTAATCAGCCCCAGCATTTT. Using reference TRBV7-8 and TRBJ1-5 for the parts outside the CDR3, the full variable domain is GAGVSQSPRYKVAKRGQDVALRCDPISGHVSLFWYQQALGQGPEFLTYFQNEAQLDKSGLPSDRFFAERPEGSVSTLKIQRTQQEDSAVYLCASSQVGQGGNQPQHFGDGTRLSIL.

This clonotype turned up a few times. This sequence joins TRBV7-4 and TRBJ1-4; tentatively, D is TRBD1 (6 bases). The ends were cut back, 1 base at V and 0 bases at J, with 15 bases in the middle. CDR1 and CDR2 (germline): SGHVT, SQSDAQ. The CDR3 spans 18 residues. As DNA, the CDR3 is TGTGCCAGCAGCTTAGAAGGGGGACACCCTGCAACTAATGAAAAACTGTTTTTT. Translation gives CASSLEGGHPATNEKLFF.

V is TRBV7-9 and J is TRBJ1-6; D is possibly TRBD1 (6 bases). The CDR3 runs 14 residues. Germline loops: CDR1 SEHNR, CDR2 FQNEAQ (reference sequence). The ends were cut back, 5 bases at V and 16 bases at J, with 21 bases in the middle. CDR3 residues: CASSPGQSRAWLHF. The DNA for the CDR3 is TGTGCCAGCAGCCCCGGACAGAGCCGGGCTTGGCTCCACTTT.

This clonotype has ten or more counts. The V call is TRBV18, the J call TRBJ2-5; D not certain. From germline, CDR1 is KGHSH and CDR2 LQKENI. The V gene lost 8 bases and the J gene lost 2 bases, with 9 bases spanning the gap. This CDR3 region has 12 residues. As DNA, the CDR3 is TGTGCCAGCAGCCCCCTGCAAGAGACCCAGTACTTC. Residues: CASSPLQETQYF.

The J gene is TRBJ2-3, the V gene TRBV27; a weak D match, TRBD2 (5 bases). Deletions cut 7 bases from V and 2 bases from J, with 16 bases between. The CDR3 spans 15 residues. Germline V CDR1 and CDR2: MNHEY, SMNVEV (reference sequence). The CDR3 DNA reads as TGTGCCAGCACCAACTGGTCCGGGATCACAGATACGCAGTATTTT. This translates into CASTNWSGITDTQYF.

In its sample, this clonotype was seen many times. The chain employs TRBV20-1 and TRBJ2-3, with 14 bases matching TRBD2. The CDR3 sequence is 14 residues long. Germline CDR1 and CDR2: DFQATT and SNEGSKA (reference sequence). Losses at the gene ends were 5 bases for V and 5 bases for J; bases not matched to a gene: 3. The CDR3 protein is CSAGGLAGEDTQYF. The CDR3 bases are TGCAGTGCTGGGGGACTAGCGGGGGAAGATACGCAGTATTTT.

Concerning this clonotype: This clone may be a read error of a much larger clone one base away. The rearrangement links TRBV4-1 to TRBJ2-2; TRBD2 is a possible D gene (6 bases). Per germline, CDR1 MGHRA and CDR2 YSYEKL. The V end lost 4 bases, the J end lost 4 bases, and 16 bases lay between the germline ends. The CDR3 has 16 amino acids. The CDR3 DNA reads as TGCGCCAGCAGCCGGTCCAGGACTACCAGCACCGGGGAGCTGTTTTTT. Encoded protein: CASSRSRTTSTGELFF.

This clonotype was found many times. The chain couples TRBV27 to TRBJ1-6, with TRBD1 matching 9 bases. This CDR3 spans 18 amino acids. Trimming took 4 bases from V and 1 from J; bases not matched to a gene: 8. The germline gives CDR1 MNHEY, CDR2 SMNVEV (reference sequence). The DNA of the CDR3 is TGTGCCAGCAGTTCCGGCCCGGGACAGGGTTCCTATAATTCACCCCTCCACTTT. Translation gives CASSSGPGQGSYNSPLHF.